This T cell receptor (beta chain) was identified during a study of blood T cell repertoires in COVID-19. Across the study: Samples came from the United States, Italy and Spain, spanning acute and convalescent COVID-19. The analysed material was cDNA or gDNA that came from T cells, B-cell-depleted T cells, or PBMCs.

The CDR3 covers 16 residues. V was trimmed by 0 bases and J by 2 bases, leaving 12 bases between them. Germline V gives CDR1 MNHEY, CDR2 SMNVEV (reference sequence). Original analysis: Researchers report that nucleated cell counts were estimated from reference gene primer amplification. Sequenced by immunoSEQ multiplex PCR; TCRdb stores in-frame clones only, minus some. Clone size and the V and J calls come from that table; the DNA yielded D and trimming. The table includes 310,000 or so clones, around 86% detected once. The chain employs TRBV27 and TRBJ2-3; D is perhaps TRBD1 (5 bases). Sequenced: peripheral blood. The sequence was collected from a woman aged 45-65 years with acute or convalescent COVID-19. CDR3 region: CASSLSEGHHTDTQYF. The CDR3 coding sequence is TGTGCCAGCAGTTTATCTGAAGGACACCACACAGATACGCAGTATTTT.